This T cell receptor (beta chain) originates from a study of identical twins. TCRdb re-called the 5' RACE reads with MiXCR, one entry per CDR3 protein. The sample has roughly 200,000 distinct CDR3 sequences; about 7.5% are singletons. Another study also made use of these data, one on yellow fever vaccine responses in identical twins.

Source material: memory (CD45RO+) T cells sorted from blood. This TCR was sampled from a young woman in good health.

CDR3 nucleotide sequence: TGTGCCAGCAGGGCGACTAGCGGGATGTCTTACAATGAGCAGTTCTTC. It encodes CASRATSGMSYNEQFF. The V and J genes are TRBV2 and TRBJ2-1; 11 bases match TRBD2. The length of the CDR3 is 16 residues. Germline V lookup: CDR1 SNHLY, CDR2 FYNNEI. J gave up 4 bases and V 6 bases, and 8 bases lay outside the gene matches.